This T cell receptor (beta chain) was captured in a study of HIV-infected patients and healthy controls. Study as a whole: By the second bleed, viral load was undetectable in about 65% of the 16 patients. Whole-study findings and limits: MAIT alpha-chain CDR3s were frequent in healthy controls, depleted in HIV+. HIV-associated CDR3 frequencies dropped significantly during therapy; CMV-associated ones, mostly rising, changed nonsignificantly. Untreated HIV+ repertoires had roughly threefold fewer distinct CDR3s and lower Shannon diversity than healthy controls.

V gave up 3 bases and J gave up 4 bases; unmatched junction bases: 9. CDR1 KGHSH and CDR2 LQKENI come from the germline V gene. The CDR3 totals 15 residues. Whole blood was used without fractionation, so all unsorted peripheral T cells were included. This clonotype is medium-sized by share. Its antigen remains unknown. cDNA was made from 400 to 500 ng RNA using alpha and beta constant primers. Separate chain-specific third strand synthesis with multiplexing indices produced the alpha and beta libraries. TCRdb reanalysed the 5' RACE reads using MiXCR and keeps one entry per CDR3 protein. The sample has nearly 7,500 distinct CDR3 sequences; 9.3% are singletons.

This material consisted of blood, taken before antiretroviral therapy. This TCR came from an adult with HIV infection. This chain uses TRBV18 with TRBJ2-7; TRBD1 matches 7 bases. The CDR3 spells CASSPSETGNYEQYF. CDR3 nucleotide sequence: TGTGCCAGCTCACCTTCAGAGACAGGGAATTACGAGCAGTACTTC. The variable domain in full, completed from reference TRBV18 and TRBJ2-7, reads NAGVMQNPRHLVRRRGQEARLRCSPMKGHSHVYWYRQLPEEGLKFMVYLQKENIIDESGMPKERFSAEFPKEGPSILRIQQVVRGDSAAYFCASSPSETGNYEQYFGPGTRLTVT.